The 8 T cell receptor beta chains below were found in one sample sequenced in a study of T cells in localized non-small cell lung cancer. The table came from immunoSEQ multiplex PCR; TCRdb's copy has only in-frame clones and leaves some out. The sample holds some 2,900 clones; 25% to 30% are singletons and the top ten take about a fifth. The sequences come from lung tumor tissue, collected before any cancer treatment. The source of these receptors is a male donor at least 60 years old with stage II squamous cell lung carcinoma.

This clone is large by share. The CDR3 DNA sequence: TGTGCCAGCCGGGGGGGACTAGGGGATGACACAGATACGCAGTATTTT. Translation: CASRGGLGDDTDTQYF. V and J are TRBV6-8 and TRBJ2-3; TRBD2 matches at 8 bases. This CDR3 region has 16 residues. V lost 8 bases to trimming and J lost 2 bases; unmatched junction nucleotides: 12. The germline V gene has CDR1 MNHGY and CDR2 SAAAGT.

This clone was counted only a few times. The gene calls are TRBV6-8 and TRBJ2-7; 8 positions match TRBD1. The germline gives CDR1 MNHGY, CDR2 SAAAGT. The CDR3 spans 17 residues. After removal of 7 bases from V and 4 bases from J, the junction contained 18 bases not matched to a gene. The CDR3 spells CASTSLHSGGFFYEQYF. DNA for the CDR3: TGTGCCAGCACCTCGCTCCACTCAGGGGGCTTTTTTTACGAGCAGTACTTC.

This clone was detected a few times. A read error is likely here: a far larger clone is one base away. This specimen includes other DNA sequences encoding the same CDR3. The rearrangement uses TRBV11-3 and TRBJ2-3; 7 bases are shared with TRBD2. After removal of 1 base from V and 0 bases from J, the junction contained 4 bases not matched to a gene. CDR1 and CDR2 from the germline V gene are SGHNT and YENEEA. The CDR3 contains 16 residues. The CDR3 bases are TGTGCCAGCAGCTTAGGGGACTACAGTAGCACAGATACGCAGTATTTT. Its protein product is CASSLGDYSSTDTQYF.

The chain carries TRBV29-1 and TRBJ2-5, with TRBD1 as a possible D gene (6 bases). Germline CDR1 SQVTM, CDR2 ANQGSEA. Trimming stripped 4 bases from V and 5 bases from J, with 11 bases between. The CDR3 is made up of 12 amino acids. CDR3 nucleotides: TGCAGCGTTGGGGACAAGCGGGAGACCCAGTACTTC. It specifies CSVGDKRETQYF.

The chain joins TRBV6-8 to TRBJ1-2; D is possibly TRBD1 (5 bases). Germline values: CDR1 MNHGY, CDR2 SAAAGT. This CDR3 spans 13 amino acids. Trimming removed 6 bases from V and 3 bases from J, with 11 bases in between. The CDR3 DNA reads as TGTGCCAGCAGACAATTGGGGGACTATGGCTACACCTTC. Translated: CASRQLGDYGYTF.

The rearrangement joins TRBV6-8 to TRBJ1-6; D is unresolved. The CDR3 spans 12 residues. V lost 5 bases, J lost 7 bases, and 6 bases lay in between. Germline-derived CDR1 and CDR2 are MNHGY and SAAAGT. The CDR3 protein is CASSRGNSPLHF. CDR3 nucleotide sequence: TGTGCCAGCAGTCGGGGAAATTCACCCCTCCACTTT.

This clone has a handful of counts. The V call is TRBV10-3, the J call TRBJ2-4; D may match TRBD1 or TRBD2 (5 bases each). There are 12 residues in the CDR3. Trimming pared 10 bases from V and 12 bases from J, leaving 19 bases between. Germline loops: CDR1 ENHRY, CDR2 SYGVKD. In DNA, the CDR3 is TGTGCCAGCTCTCCCCCCGAGGGACCTCAGTACTTC. This translates into CASSPPEGPQYF.

The CDR3 nucleotides read TGTGCCAGTAGTATTGGCAGGGAGGACATTCAGTACTTC. Translating it yields CASSIGREDIQYF. The V call is TRBV19, the J call TRBJ2-4, with D perhaps TRBD2 (6 bases). V was cut by 3 bases and J by 8 bases, with 11 bases left in between. The CDR3 consists of 13 residues. The V gene's germline CDR1 is LNHDA and CDR2 SQIVND (reference sequence).